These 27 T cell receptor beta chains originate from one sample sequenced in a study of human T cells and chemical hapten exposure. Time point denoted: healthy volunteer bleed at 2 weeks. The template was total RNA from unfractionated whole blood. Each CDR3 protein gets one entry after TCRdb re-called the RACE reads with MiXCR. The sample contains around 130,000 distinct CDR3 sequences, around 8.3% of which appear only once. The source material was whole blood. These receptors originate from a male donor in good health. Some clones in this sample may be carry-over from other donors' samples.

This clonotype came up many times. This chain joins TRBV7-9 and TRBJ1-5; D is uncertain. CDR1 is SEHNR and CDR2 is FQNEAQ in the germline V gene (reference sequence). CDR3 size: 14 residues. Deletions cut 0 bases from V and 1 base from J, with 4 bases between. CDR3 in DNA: TGTGCCAGCAGCTTAGCGGGCAGCAATCAGCCCCAGCATTTT. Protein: CASSLAGSNQPQHF.

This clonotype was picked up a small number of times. CDR3 sequence: CASSQDPGAPDTQYF. CDR3 bases: TGCGCCAGCAGCCAAGACCCAGGGGCCCCAGATACGCAGTATTTT. V gene TRBV4-1 combines with J gene TRBJ2-3; maybe TRBD1 (6 bases). V lost 0 bases and J 4 bases, leaving 11 bases between the germline ends. The CDR3 length is 15 residues. Germline V gives CDR1 MGHRA, CDR2 YSYEKL.

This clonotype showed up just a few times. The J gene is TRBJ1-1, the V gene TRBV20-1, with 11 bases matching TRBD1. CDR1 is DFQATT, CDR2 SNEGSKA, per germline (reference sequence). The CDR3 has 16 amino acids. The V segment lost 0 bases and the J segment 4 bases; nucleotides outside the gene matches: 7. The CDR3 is CSARDPGTGGRTEAFF. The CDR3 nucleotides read TGCAGTGCTAGAGATCCCGGGACAGGGGGTCGCACTGAAGCTTTCTTT.

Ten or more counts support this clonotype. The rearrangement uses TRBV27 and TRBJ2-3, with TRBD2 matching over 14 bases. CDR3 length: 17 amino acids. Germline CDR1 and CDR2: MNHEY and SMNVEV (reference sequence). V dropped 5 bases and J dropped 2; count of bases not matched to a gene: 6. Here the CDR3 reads CASSLPGLAGATDTQYF. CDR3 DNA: TGTGCCAGCAGTCTACCGGGACTAGCGGGAGCCACAGATACGCAGTATTTT.

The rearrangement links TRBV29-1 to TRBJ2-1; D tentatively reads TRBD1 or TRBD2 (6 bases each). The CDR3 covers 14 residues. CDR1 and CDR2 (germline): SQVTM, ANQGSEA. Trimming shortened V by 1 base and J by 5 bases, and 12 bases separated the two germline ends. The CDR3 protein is CSVEGRGRDNEQFF. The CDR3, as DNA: TGCAGCGTTGAAGGCCGGGGGCGAGACAATGAGCAGTTCTTC.

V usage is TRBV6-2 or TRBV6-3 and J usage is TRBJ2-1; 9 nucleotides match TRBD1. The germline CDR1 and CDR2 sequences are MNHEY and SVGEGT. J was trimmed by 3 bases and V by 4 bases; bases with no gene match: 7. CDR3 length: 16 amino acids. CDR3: CASSSTGTGIYNEQFF. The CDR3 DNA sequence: TGTGCCAGCAGTTCCACAGGGACAGGGATCTACAATGAGCAGTTCTTC.

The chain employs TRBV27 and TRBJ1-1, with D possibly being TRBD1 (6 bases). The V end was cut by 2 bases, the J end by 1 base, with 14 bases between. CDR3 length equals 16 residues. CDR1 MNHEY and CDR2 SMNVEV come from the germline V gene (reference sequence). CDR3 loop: CASSLAGVIGNTEAFF. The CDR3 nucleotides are TGTGCCAGCAGTTTAGCAGGGGTAATAGGGAACACTGAAGCTTTCTTT.

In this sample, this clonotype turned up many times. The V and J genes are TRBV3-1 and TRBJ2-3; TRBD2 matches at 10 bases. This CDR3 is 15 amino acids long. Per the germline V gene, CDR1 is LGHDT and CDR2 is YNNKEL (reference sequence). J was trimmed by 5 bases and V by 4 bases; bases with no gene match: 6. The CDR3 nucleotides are TGTGCCAGCAGCCCACGCCCTAGCGGGGGAGATACGCAGTATTTT. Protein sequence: CASSPRPSGGDTQYF.

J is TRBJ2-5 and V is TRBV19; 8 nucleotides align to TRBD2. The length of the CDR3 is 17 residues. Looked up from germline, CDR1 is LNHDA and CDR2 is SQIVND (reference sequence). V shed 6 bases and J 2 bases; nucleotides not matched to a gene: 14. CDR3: CASSPGSSGIFQETQYF. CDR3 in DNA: TGTGCCAGTAGCCCGGGAAGTAGCGGGATATTTCAAGAGACCCAGTACTTC. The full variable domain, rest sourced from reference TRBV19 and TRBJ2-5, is DGGITQSPKYLFRKEGQNVTLSCEQNLNHDAMYWYRQDPGQGLRLIYYSQIVNDFQKGDIAEGYSVSREKKESFPLTVTSAQKNPTAFYLCASSPGSSGIFQETQYFGPGTRLLVL.

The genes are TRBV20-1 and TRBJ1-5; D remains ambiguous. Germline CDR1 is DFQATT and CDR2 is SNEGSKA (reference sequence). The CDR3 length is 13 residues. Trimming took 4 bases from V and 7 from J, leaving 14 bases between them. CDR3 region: CSAKRVVDQPQHF. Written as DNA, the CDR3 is TGCAGTGCTAAAAGGGTGGTTGACCAGCCCCAGCATTTT.

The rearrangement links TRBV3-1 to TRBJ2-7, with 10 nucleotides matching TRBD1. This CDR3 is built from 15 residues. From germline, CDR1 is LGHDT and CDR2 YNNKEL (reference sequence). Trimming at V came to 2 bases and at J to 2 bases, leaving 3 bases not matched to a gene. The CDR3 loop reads CASSQWGQGTYEQYF. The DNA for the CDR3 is TGTGCCAGCAGCCAATGGGGACAGGGGACCTACGAGCAGTACTTC.

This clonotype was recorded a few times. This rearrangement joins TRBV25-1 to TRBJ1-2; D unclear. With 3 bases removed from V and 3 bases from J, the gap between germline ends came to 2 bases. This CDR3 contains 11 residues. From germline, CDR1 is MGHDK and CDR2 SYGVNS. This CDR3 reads CASSDDYGYTF. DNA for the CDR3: TGTGCCAGCAGTGACGACTATGGCTACACCTTC.

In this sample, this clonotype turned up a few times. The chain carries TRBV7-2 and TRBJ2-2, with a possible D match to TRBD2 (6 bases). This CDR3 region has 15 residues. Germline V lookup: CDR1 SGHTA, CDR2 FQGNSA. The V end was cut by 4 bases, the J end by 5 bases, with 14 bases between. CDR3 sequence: CASSSSQGGTGELFF. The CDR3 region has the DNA TGTGCCAGCAGCTCATCTCAGGGAGGAACCGGGGAGCTGTTTTTT.

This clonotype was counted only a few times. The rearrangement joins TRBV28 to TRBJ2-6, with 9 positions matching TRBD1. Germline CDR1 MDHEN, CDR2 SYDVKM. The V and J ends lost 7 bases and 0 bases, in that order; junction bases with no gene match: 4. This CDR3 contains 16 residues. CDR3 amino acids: CASTGTGLSGANVLTF. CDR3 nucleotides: TGTGCCAGCACCGGGACAGGGCTCTCTGGGGCCAACGTCCTGACTTTC.

CDR3 protein: CSAPGVAGVYETQYF. Written as DNA, the CDR3 is TGCAGTGCTCCCGGGGTAGCGGGAGTGTACGAGACCCAGTACTTC. The V and J genes are TRBV20-1 and TRBJ2-5; 9 positions match TRBD2. In germline, CDR1 is DFQATT, CDR2 SNEGSKA (reference sequence). The CDR3 extends over 15 amino acids. The J segment lost 5 bases and the V segment lost 5 bases, leaving 12 bases of the junction unmatched.

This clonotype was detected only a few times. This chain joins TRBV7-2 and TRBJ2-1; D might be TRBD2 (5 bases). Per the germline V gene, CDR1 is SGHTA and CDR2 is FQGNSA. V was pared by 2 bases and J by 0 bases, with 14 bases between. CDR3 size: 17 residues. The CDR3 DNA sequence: TGTGCCAGCAGCTTATTGGACTGGCGGAGCTCCTACAATGAGCAGTTCTTC. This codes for CASSLLDWRSSYNEQFF. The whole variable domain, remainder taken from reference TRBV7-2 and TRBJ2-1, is GAGVSQSPSNKVTEKGKDVELRCDPISGHTALYWYRQSLGQGLEFLIYFQGNSAPDKSGLPSDRFSAERTGGSVSTLTIQRTQQEDSAVYLCASSLLDWRSSYNEQFFGPGTRLTVL.

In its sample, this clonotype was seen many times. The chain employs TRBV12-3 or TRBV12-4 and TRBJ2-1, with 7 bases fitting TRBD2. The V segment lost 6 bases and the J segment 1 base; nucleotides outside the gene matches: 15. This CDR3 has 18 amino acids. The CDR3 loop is CASRWGRPSGQSYNEQFF. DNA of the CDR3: TGTGCCAGCAGATGGGGTAGGCCTAGCGGCCAGTCCTACAATGAGCAGTTCTTC.

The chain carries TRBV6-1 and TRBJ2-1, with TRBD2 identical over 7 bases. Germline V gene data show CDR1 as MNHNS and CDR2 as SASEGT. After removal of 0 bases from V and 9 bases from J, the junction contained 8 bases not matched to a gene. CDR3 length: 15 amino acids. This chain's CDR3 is CASSEALLADGEQFF. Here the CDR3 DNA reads TGTGCCAGCAGTGAAGCCTTGCTAGCGGATGGTGAGCAGTTCTTC.

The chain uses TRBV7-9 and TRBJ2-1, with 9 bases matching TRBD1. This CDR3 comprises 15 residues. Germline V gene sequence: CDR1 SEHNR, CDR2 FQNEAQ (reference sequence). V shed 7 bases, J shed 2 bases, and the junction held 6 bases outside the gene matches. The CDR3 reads CASTLGQGAYNEQFF. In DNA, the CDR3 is TGTGCCAGCACCCTGGGACAGGGAGCCTACAATGAGCAGTTCTTC.

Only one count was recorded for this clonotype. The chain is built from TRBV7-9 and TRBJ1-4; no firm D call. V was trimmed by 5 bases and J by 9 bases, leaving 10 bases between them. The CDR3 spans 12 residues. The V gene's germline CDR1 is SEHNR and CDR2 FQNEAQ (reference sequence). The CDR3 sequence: CASSRSTQKLFF. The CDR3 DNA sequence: TGTGCCAGCAGCCGATCGACACAAAAACTGTTTTTT.

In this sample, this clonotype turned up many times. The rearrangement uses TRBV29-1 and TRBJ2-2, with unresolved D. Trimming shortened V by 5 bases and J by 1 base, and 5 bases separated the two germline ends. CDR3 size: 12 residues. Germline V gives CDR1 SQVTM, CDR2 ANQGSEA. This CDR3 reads CSVSMNTGELFF. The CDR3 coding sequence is TGCAGCGTTAGTATGAACACCGGGGAGCTGTTTTTT.

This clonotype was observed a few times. For the CDR3, the DNA is TGTGCCAGCAGTGGAGACAGGGCGCACAACCATGGAGCTTTCTTT. Protein product: CASSGDRAHNHGAFF. V gene TRBV2 combines with J gene TRBJ1-1; TRBD1 matches at 7 bases. CDR1 and CDR2 from the germline V gene are SNHLY and FYNNEI. This CDR3 has 15 residues. The trim removed 4 bases at V and 10 bases at J, leaving 15 bases unmatched.

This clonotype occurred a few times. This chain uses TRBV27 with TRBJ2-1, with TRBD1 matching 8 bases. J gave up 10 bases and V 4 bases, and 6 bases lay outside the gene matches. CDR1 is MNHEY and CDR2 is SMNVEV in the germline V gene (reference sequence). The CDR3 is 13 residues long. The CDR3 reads CASSWTGFGEQFF. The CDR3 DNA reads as TGTGCCAGCAGTTGGACAGGGTTCGGGGAGCAGTTCTTC.

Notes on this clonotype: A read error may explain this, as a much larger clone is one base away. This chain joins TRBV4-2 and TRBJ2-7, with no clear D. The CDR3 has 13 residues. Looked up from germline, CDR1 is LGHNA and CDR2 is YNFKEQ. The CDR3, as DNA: TGTGCCAGCAGCCAAGTTGAATCCTACGAGCAGCACTTC. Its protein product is CASSQVESYEQHF.

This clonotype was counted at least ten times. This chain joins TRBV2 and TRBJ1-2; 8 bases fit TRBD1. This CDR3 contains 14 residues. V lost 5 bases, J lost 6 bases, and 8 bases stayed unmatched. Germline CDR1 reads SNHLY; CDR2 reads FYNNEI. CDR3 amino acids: CASSSGTGFNGYTF. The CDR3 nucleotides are TGTGCCAGCAGTAGCGGGACAGGATTTAATGGCTACACCTTC.

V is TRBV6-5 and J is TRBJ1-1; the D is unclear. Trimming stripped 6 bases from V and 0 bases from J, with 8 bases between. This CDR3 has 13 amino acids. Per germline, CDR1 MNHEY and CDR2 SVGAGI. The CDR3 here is CASSHELNTEAFF. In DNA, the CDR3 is TGTGCCAGCAGCCACGAGCTGAACACTGAAGCTTTCTTT.

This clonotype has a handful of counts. The CDR3 DNA follows: TGTGCCATCAGTCTCTTCGCTAGCGGGGATACCTACGAGCAGTACTTC. This codes for CAISLFASGDTYEQYF. The chain recombines TRBV10-3 with TRBJ2-7; 9 positions match TRBD2. CDR1 is ENHRY, CDR2 SYGVKD, per germline. This CDR3 comprises 16 residues. With 5 bases clipped from V and 2 bases from J, the junction kept 10 bases outside the gene matches.